The source of this T cell receptor (beta chain) is a study of vaccination and CD4 T cells after COVID-19. Study at large: Convalescents were six males and four females, two of them Hispanic. Study-wide results and limits: Data came from relatively few convalescent patients and lacked early post-infection timepoints. A median about 90% of convalescent patients' SARS-CoV-2-reactive clones emerged only after vaccination.

The CDR3 runs to 15 residues. V lost 2 bases to trimming and J lost 0 bases; unmatched junction nucleotides: 4. Germline V lookup: CDR1 SGHTA, CDR2 FQGNSA. On this clonotype: Antigen: not known.

An Oncomine TCR Beta short-read assay was used to sequence the DNA from cultured CD4+ T cells. TCRdb processed the PCR reads anew with MiXCR; each CDR3 protein has one entry. The sample contains 21,000 or so distinct CDR3 sequences, 70% of which appear only once. Treatment given: roughly 11-day PBMC culture with coronavirus spike peptide pools or control peptides (ViraFEST assay). This TCR came from a human donor who had recovered from COVID-19. The specimen sequenced was CD4+ T cells from blood, cultured in vitro. The genes are TRBV7-2 and TRBJ2-7, with 7 bases identical to TRBD1. The CDR3 DNA follows: TGTGCCAGCAGCTTAACCCGGGACAGCTCCTACGAGCAGTACTTC. Protein sequence: CASSLTRDSSYEQYF.